These 17 T cell receptor beta chains originate from one sample sequenced in a study of beta chain features in type 1 diabetes. Isolated RNA was reverse transcribed in full, so expressed TCRB transcripts were sequenced. The data were produced by immunoSEQ multiplex PCR, yet TCRdb's version contains in-frame clones alone and is incomplete. The sample contains roughly 500,000 clones, over 9.5% of which appear only once. The sequenced sample consisted of naive CD4+ T cells from blood. The source of these receptors is a woman younger than 30 in good health.

In regard to this clone: Other DNA sequences in the sample encode the same CDR3. The J gene is TRBJ2-3, the V gene TRBV4-3, with D hard to call. V lost 0 bases to trimming and J lost 4 bases, with 5 bases between them. The CDR3 is 13 residues long. Germline loops: CDR1 LGHNA, CDR2 YSLEER. Here the CDR3 reads CASSQDLPDTQYF. The CDR3 DNA is TGCGCCAGCAGCCAAGATCTGCCAGATACGCAGTATTTT.

Written as DNA, the CDR3 is TGCAGCGTAGGACAGCACCAAGAGACCCAGTACTTC. Residues: CSVGQHQETQYF. J is TRBJ2-5 and V is TRBV29-1; TRBD1 might be the D (6 bases). The V gene lost 6 bases and the J gene lost 0 bases, with 8 bases spanning the gap. Looked up from germline, CDR1 is SQVTM and CDR2 is ANQGSEA. The CDR3 runs 12 residues.

The V gene is TRBV15, the J gene TRBJ2-3; 8 bases fit TRBD1. Unmatched junction bases numbered 4, after V lost 3 bases and J lost 2 bases. Germline CDR1 is LNHNV and CDR2 is YYDKDF (reference sequence). CDR3 length: 15 residues. For the CDR3, the DNA is TGTGCCACCAGCAGGCGGACAGGGAACACAGATACGCAGTATTTT. Translated, it gives CATSRRTGNTDTQYF. Full variable domain (rest looked up from reference TRBV15 and TRBJ2-3): DAMVIQNPRYQVTQFGKPVTLSCSQTLNHNVMYWYQQKSSQAPKLLFHYYDKDFNNEADTPDNFQSRRPNTSFCFLDIRSPGLGDTAMYLCATSRRTGNTDTQYFGPGTRLTVL.

The rearrangement uses TRBV5-6 and TRBJ1-6, with 8 bases fitting TRBD1. V shed 1 base and J 9 bases; nucleotides not matched to a gene: 3. Germline values: CDR1 SGHDT, CDR2 YYEEEE. There are 14 residues in the CDR3. CDR3 DNA sequence: TGTGCCAGCAGCTTGACAGGGGGAAGTTCACCCCTCCACTTT. It translates to CASSLTGGSSPLHF.

In this sample, this clone turned up a few times. The chain carries TRBV7-3 and TRBJ2-3; unclear D gene. V lost 5 bases, J lost 0 bases, and 6 bases lay in between. The CDR3 runs to 13 residues. Per the germline V gene, CDR1 is SGHTA and CDR2 is FQGTGA. The CDR3 spells CASSRISTDTQYF. CDR3 coding DNA: TGTGCCAGCAGCAGAATAAGCACAGATACGCAGTATTTT.

This clone turned up a few times. The chain links TRBV2 to TRBJ2-1; D is undetermined. The CDR3 totals 11 residues. V lost 10 bases to trimming and J lost 2 bases, with 6 bases between them. Germline CDR1 SNHLY, CDR2 FYNNEI. In DNA form, the CDR3 reads TGTGCCACCGCTCCCTACAATGAGCAGTTCTTC. This translates into CATAPYNEQFF.

There are a few counts of this clone. This sample includes further DNA sequences coding for the same CDR3. The chain combines TRBV7-2 with TRBJ2-2; D unresolved. Germline V gene sequence: CDR1 SGHTA, CDR2 FQGNSA. The V end was cut by 4 bases, the J end by 2 bases, with 2 bases between. The CDR3 has 12 amino acids. CDR3 nucleotide sequence: TGTGCCAGCAGCTCTAACACCGGGGAGCTGTTTTTT. Its protein product is CASSSNTGELFF.

This clone has just a few counts. At one of its ends the junction is not consistent with the germline gene, which may arise from a read error. The chain links TRBV29-1 to TRBJ2-3; D not resolved. The CDR3 consists of 14 residues. Germline CDR1 SQVTM, CDR2 ANQGSEA. CDR3 loop: CSVVLPRHTYTQYF. The CDR3 nucleotides read TGCAGCGTTGTTCTCCCTCGTCACACATATACGCAGTATTTT.

The V call is TRBV18, the J call TRBJ2-6; D unresolved. The germline CDR1 and CDR2 sequences are KGHSH and LQKENI. With 3 bases removed from V and 0 bases from J, the gap between germline ends came to 6 bases. The CDR3 runs 15 residues. The CDR3 loop is CASSPGSSGANVLTF. In DNA, the CDR3 is TGTGCCAGCTCACCGGGCAGCTCTGGGGCCAACGTCCTGACTTTC.

The CDR3 DNA reads as TGTGCCAGCTCACCAGGACAGGGCAATGAGCAGTTCTTC. As protein: CASSPGQGNEQFF. The V gene is TRBV18, the J gene TRBJ2-1; 8 nucleotides align to TRBD1. Germline lookup yields CDR1 KGHSH and CDR2 LQKENI. The CDR3 sequence is 13 residues long. Unmatched junction bases numbered 0, after V lost 2 bases and J lost 6 bases.

This clone has only a few counts. The chain recombines TRBV4-3 with TRBJ2-3; tentative D call: TRBD1 (6 bases). The V gene lost 1 base and the J gene lost 11 bases, with 19 bases spanning the gap. The germline V gene has CDR1 LGHNA and CDR2 YSLEER. This CDR3 comprises 15 residues. The CDR3 protein is CASSQGGTIHSKQYF. The CDR3 coding sequence is TGCGCCAGCAGCCAAGGGGGGACAATCCATTCGAAGCAGTATTTT.

The chain recombines TRBV7-2 with TRBJ2-5; a possible D gene is TRBD2 (6 bases). The J call may be mistaken, given a closer DNA end match to TRBJ2-7. The germline V gene has CDR1 SGHTA and CDR2 FQGNSA. The CDR3 is 14 amino acids. CDR3 amino acids: CASRTETRAYEQYF. The CDR3 bases are TGTGCCAGCAGGACAGAGACTAGGGCCTACGAGCAGTACTTC.

Note on this clone: Other nucleotide sequences in the sample specify the same CDR3. The rearrangement joins TRBV30 to TRBJ2-7; 10 nucleotides agree with TRBD1. The CDR3 covers 12 residues. With V trimmed by 5 bases and J by 2 bases, 0 bases remained unmatched. CDR1 and CDR2 (germline): GTSNPN, SVGIG (reference sequence). In DNA, the CDR3 is TGTGCCTGGGGGACAGGGGCCTACGAGCAGTACTTC. Translated: CAWGTGAYEQYF.

This clone was detected a few times. V and J are TRBV27 and TRBJ2-1, with D perhaps matching TRBD2 (5 bases). Trimming left V 6 bases short and J 12 bases short, with 18 bases between. The CDR3 is 13 amino acids. In germline, CDR1 is MNHEY, CDR2 SMNVEV (reference sequence). The chain's CDR3 is CASSLTGLAGQFF. CDR3 nucleotides: TGTGCCAGCAGCCTAACGGGCCTCGCGGGGCAGTTCTTC.

In its sample, this clone was seen a few times. This chain uses TRBV7-9 with TRBJ2-1; 7 nucleotides match TRBD2. V dropped 11 bases and J dropped 4; count of bases not matched to a gene: 8. The CDR3 runs to 13 residues. CDR1 is SEHNR, CDR2 FQNEAQ, per germline (reference sequence). In nucleotides, the CDR3 is TGTGCCTGCCGGGGGGTAGGGTACAATGAGCAGTTCTTC. It yields the protein CACRGVGYNEQFF.

This clone has a handful of counts. V is TRBV7-8 and J is TRBJ2-3; weak D call: TRBD2 (6 bases). Germline V gene lookup returns CDR1 SGHVS and CDR2 FQNEAQ. The CDR3 sequence is 14 residues long. Deletions cut 5 bases from V and 2 bases from J, with 11 bases between. This CDR3 is CASSPGLFTDTQYF. CDR3 nucleotide sequence: TGTGCCAGCAGCCCGGGACTCTTCACAGATACGCAGTATTTT.

This clone has only a few counts. The chain combines TRBV7-2 with TRBJ2-6; D perhaps matches TRBD1 (6 bases). Germline CDR1 is SGHTA and CDR2 is FQGNSA. V lost 1 base and J lost 13, with 17 bases in between. The CDR3 extends over 15 amino acids. The CDR3 nucleotides read TGTGCCAGCAGCTTAGGCAGGGGACCGCTGAGGGTCCTGACTTTC. Translating it yields CASSLGRGPLRVLTF.